The 21 T cell receptor beta chains listed next were all sequenced from one sample in a study of PD-1 blockade in classical Hodgkin lymphoma. Method: immunoSEQ multiplex PCR; TCRdb's copy keeps in-frame clones and lacks some. This table holds some 18,000 clones, roughly 87% found once. Patients all relapsed after autologous stem cell transplantation, and there was variation in brentuximab vedotin exposure. The material sequenced was peripheral blood mononuclear cells (PBMCs), taken before the second cycle of nivolumab. These receptors all come from a human donor with classical Hodgkin lymphoma.

By share, this clone ranks as medium-sized. The rearrangement joins TRBV5-5 to TRBJ2-7, with 9 bases identical to TRBD1. Germline V gene sequence: CDR1 SGHKS, CDR2 YYEKEE (reference sequence). The CDR3 has 17 amino acids. With 0 bases clipped from V and 3 bases from J, the junction kept 10 bases outside the gene matches. In DNA form, the CDR3 reads TGTGCCAGCAGCTTGGACTGGACGTTGGACAGGGGCTACGAGCAGTACTTC. Translating it yields CASSLDWTLDRGYEQYF.

The CDR3 DNA sequence: TGTGCCAGCGGAAGGACAGGGGGTTCCAAACTGTTTTTT. Protein sequence: CASGRTGGSKLFF. The J gene is TRBJ1-4, the V gene TRBV6-1; TRBD1 agrees at 10 bases. Germline CDR1 is MNHNS and CDR2 is SASEGT. There are 13 residues in the CDR3. Unmatched junction bases numbered 8, after V lost 8 bases and J lost 11 bases.

This clone came up a few times. The chain couples TRBV5-1 to TRBJ2-6; TRBD2 matches 7 bases. Germline CDR1 reads SGHRS; CDR2 reads YFSETQ. The J segment lost 2 bases and the V segment lost 7 bases, leaving 6 bases of the junction unmatched. The CDR3 runs to 15 residues. CDR3 nucleotide sequence: TGCGCCAGCGGGGAGGGAGGGGCTGGGGCCAACGTCCTGACTTTC. It is translated as CASGEGGAGANVLTF.

The J gene is TRBJ2-7, the V gene TRBV5-6; D perhaps matches TRBD2 (6 bases). Trimming removed 0 bases at V and 2 bases at J, with 12 bases between. Germline lookup yields CDR1 SGHDT and CDR2 YYEEEE. This CDR3 is 15 amino acids long. This chain's CDR3 is CASSLDWAGTYEQYF. The CDR3 nucleotides read TGTGCCAGCAGCTTGGACTGGGCGGGGACCTACGAGCAGTACTTC.

In its sample, this clone was seen a few times. This sequence joins TRBV28 and TRBJ2-1; 8 nucleotides agree with TRBD2. After removal of 4 bases from V and 9 bases from J, the junction contained 8 bases not matched to a gene. Germline V gene sequence: CDR1 MDHEN, CDR2 SYDVKM. CDR3 length: 14 amino acids. The CDR3 here is CASSSSGGIGEQFF. As DNA, the CDR3 is TGTGCCAGCAGTTCCAGCGGGGGTATAGGTGAGCAGTTCTTC.

The chain recombines TRBV6-6 with TRBJ1-5, with 8 bases aligning to TRBD1. The germline CDR1 and CDR2 sequences are MNHNY and SVGAGI (reference sequence). V trimming: 7 bases; J trimming: 3 bases; junction bases outside the gene matches: 11. CDR3 size: 16 residues. The CDR3 here is CASIGQQGGANQPQHF. DNA for the CDR3: TGTGCCAGCATAGGCCAACAGGGGGGCGCCAATCAGCCCCAGCATTTT.

The chain joins TRBV2 to TRBJ1-1; D uncertain. This CDR3 comprises 14 residues. The V end lost 5 bases, the J end lost 4 bases, and 14 bases lay between the germline ends. CDR1 and CDR2 from the germline V gene are SNHLY and FYNNEI. DNA of the CDR3: TGTGCCAGCAGTCGATCGGGCGTCGGCACTGAAGCTTTCTTT. Amino acids: CASSRSGVGTEAFF.

This clone was counted a single time. V and J are TRBV7-9 and TRBJ2-2, with 8 bases lining up with TRBD2. The V gene's germline CDR1 is SEHNR and CDR2 FQNEAQ (reference sequence). The CDR3 has 13 residues. Trimming removed 7 bases from V and 4 bases from J; junction bases left unmatched: 2. CDR3 in amino acids: CASKLAGTGELFF. CDR3 in DNA: TGTGCCAGCAAGCTAGCGGGCACCGGGGAGCTGTTTTTT.

The genes are TRBV15 and TRBJ1-4, with 11 bases aligning to TRBD1. The ends lost 1 base at V and 8 bases at J; junction bases unmatched: 6. This CDR3 is built from 16 residues. The germline CDR1 and CDR2 sequences are LNHNV and YYDKDF (reference sequence). The CDR3 sequence is CATSRVGTGGSEKLFF. CDR3 in DNA: TGTGCCACCAGCAGAGTTGGGACAGGGGGAAGCGAAAAACTGTTTTTT.

V and J are TRBV11-2 and TRBJ1-4; TRBD1 matches at 7 bases. This CDR3 contains 15 residues. Germline V gene lookup returns CDR1 SGHAT and CDR2 FQNNGV. V lost 5 bases to trimming and J lost 5 bases; unmatched junction nucleotides: 8. CDR3 sequence reads: CASSIWGQQNEKLFF. CDR3 nucleotide sequence: TGTGCCAGCAGCATTTGGGGACAGCAAAATGAAAAACTGTTTTTT.

CDR3 in amino acids: CATTPGPDTQYF. Written as DNA, the CDR3 is TGTGCCACCACCCCGGGGCCTGATACGCAGTATTTT. The chain uses TRBV4-2 and TRBJ2-3, with D perhaps given as TRBD1 or TRBD2 (5 bases each). Trimming cost V 10 bases and J 6 bases, with 14 bases left between them. Germline-derived CDR1 and CDR2 are LGHNA and YNFKEQ. This CDR3 is 12 amino acids long.

This rearrangement joins TRBV7-8 to TRBJ1-2; unclear D gene. V was trimmed by 1 base and J by 2 bases, leaving 2 bases between them. The CDR3 has 12 residues. Germline loops: CDR1 SGHVS, CDR2 FQNEAQ. CDR3 protein: CASSLGNYGYTF. The CDR3 DNA follows: TGTGCCAGCAGCTTAGGGAACTATGGCTACACCTTC.

V and J are TRBV9 and TRBJ2-5, with TRBD2 identical over 12 bases. Germline CDR1 SGDLS, CDR2 YYNGEE. This CDR3 has 15 amino acids. V dropped 3 bases and J dropped 5; count of bases not matched to a gene: 5. CDR3 DNA sequence: TGTGCCAGCAGCGCGACTAGCGGGGGCGGGGAGACCCAGTACTTC. This encodes CASSATSGGGETQYF.

The chain is built from TRBV6-1 and TRBJ1-4; D unclear. V was clipped by 0 bases and J by 4 bases, with 3 bases between them. The CDR3 runs 13 residues. CDR1 and CDR2 from the germline V gene are MNHNS and SASEGT. The CDR3 reads CASSEADNEKLFF. CDR3 DNA: TGTGCCAGCAGTGAAGCAGATAATGAAAAACTGTTTTTT.

The gene calls are TRBV7-6 and TRBJ2-1; D is possibly TRBD1 or TRBD2 (5 bases each). V was cut by 1 base and J by 10 bases, with 23 bases left in between. This CDR3 contains 17 residues. The germline V gene encodes CDR1 SGHVS and CDR2 FNYEAQ. The chain's CDR3 is CASSLVGYRFQGGEQFF. CDR3 coding DNA: TGTGCCAGCAGCTTAGTAGGTTATCGGTTTCAGGGCGGGGAGCAGTTCTTC.

The chain employs TRBV11-2 and TRBJ1-2, with 8 bases aligning to TRBD1. In germline, CDR1 is SGHAT, CDR2 FQNNGV. Trimming removed 2 bases from V and 4 bases from J; junction bases left unmatched: 3. CDR3 length: 14 amino acids. The chain's CDR3 is CASSLSQGAYGYTF. The DNA for the CDR3 is TGTGCCAGCAGCTTATCCCAGGGGGCCTATGGCTACACCTTC.

In its sample, this clone is medium-sized. The J gene is TRBJ2-7, the V gene TRBV19; 10 nucleotides match TRBD2. Germline V lookup: CDR1 LNHDA, CDR2 SQIVND (reference sequence). J lost 2 bases, V lost 3 bases, and 7 bases had no gene match. The CDR3 sequence is 16 residues long. The CDR3 sequence is CASSIRSSGGPYEQYF. The CDR3, as DNA: TGTGCCAGTAGTATCCGGTCTAGCGGGGGACCCTACGAGCAGTACTTC. Drawing the rest from reference TRBV19 and TRBJ2-7, the complete variable domain is DGGITQSPKYLFRKEGQNVTLSCEQNLNHDAMYWYRQDPGQGLRLIYYSQIVNDFQKGDIAEGYSVSREKKESFPLTVTSAQKNPTAFYLCASSIRSSGGPYEQYFGPGTRLTVT.

This rearrangement joins TRBV4-1 to TRBJ1-4, with no clear D. The germline V gene has CDR1 MGHRA and CDR2 YSYEKL. V lost 2 bases, J lost 1 base, and 11 bases lay in between. CDR3 length equals 16 residues. This CDR3 is CASSQRFIVTNEKLFF. The CDR3 DNA reads as TGCGCCAGCAGCCAACGGTTCATAGTAACTAATGAAAAACTGTTTTTT.

This sequence joins TRBV9 and TRBJ2-3; a weak D match, TRBD1 (6 bases). Germline CDR1 SGDLS, CDR2 YYNGEE. V was pared by 3 bases and J by 3 bases, with 11 bases between. The CDR3 is 14 residues long. The CDR3 sequence: CASSGPQGTDTQYF. In nucleotides, the CDR3 is TGTGCCAGCAGCGGGCCCCAGGGGACAGATACGCAGTATTTT. Full variable domain (rest looked up from reference TRBV9 and TRBJ2-3): DSGVTQTPKHLITATGQRVTLRCSPRSGDLSVYWYQQSLDQGLQFLIQYYNGEERAKGNILERFSAQQFPDLHSELNLSSLELGDSALYFCASSGPQGTDTQYFGPGTRLTVL.

The chain's CDR3 is CASSNVGEQFF. Written as DNA, the CDR3 is TGTGCCAGCAGCAATGTAGGGGAGCAGTTCTTC. The genes are TRBV6-6 and TRBJ2-1; D ambiguous. V lost 6 bases and J 10 bases, leaving 10 bases between the germline ends. In germline, CDR1 is MNHNY, CDR2 SVGAGI (reference sequence). The CDR3 is made up of 11 amino acids.

J is TRBJ2-4 and V is TRBV4-2, with 7 bases matching TRBD2. CDR1 and CDR2 from the germline V gene are LGHNA and YNFKEQ. The CDR3 length is 16 residues. The V gene end was trimmed by 0 bases and the J gene end by 8 bases; junction bases not matched to a gene: 10. CDR3 amino acids: CASSQEIGTTRYIQYF. The CDR3 nucleotides are TGTGCCAGCAGCCAAGAAATCGGGACTACGCGGTACATTCAGTACTTC.